Detailed here is one T cell receptor (beta chain). Its specificity is not known. This sample is drawn from a study of OX40 agonist ivuxolimab in advanced cancers. Study-wide context: Patients were treated with ivuxolimab, an agonistic anti-OX40 (CD134) antibody. There were three patients with partial responses, one having hepatocellular carcinoma and two cutaneous melanoma.

V lost 5 bases and J 4 bases, leaving 25 bases between the germline ends. CDR3 length equals 18 residues. Germline loops: CDR1 SGHAT, CDR2 FQNNGV. Assay used: immunoSEQ multiplex PCR; TCRdb lists only in-frame clones, some missing. The sample carries roughly 58,000 clones, approximately 88% recorded once. Points from the study as a whole: At doses 0.1 to 3.0 mg/kg, CD4+ and CD8+ clones expanded.

Material: CD4+ or CD8+ T cells sorted from blood, obtained in a trial of the OX40 agonist ivuxolimab. The clonotype was recovered from an adult with an advanced solid tumor such as melanoma, head and neck, liver or kidney cancer. The chain carries TRBV11-2 and TRBJ2-3; D call uncertain. The CDR3: CASSPIAGPGPRADTQYF. CDR3 bases: TGTGCCAGCAGCCCGATAGCTGGGCCCGGGCCTAGAGCAGATACGCAGTATTTT.